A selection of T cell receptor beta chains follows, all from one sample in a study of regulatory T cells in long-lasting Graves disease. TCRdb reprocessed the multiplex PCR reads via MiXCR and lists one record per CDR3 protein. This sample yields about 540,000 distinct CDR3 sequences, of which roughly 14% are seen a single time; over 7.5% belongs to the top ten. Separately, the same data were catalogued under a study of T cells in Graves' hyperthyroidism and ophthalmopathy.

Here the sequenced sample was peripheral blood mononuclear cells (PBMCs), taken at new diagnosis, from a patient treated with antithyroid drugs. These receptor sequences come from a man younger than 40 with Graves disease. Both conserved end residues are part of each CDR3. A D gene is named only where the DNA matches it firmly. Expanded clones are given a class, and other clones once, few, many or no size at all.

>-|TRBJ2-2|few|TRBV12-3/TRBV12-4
CASRQDSQNTGELFF
TGTGCCAGCAGGCAAGACAGCCAGAACACCGGGGAGCTGTTTTTT
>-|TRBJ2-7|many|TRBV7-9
CASSSPEGPHEQYF
TGTGCCAGCAGCTCCCCGGAGGGCCCCCACGAGCAGTACTTC
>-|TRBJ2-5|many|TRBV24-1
CATSGGFQETQYF
TGTGCCACCAGTGGGGGCTTCCAAGAGACCCAGTACTTC
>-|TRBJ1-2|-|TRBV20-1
CSATRPEGYTF
TGCAGTGCTACAAGACCGGAGGGCTACACCTTC
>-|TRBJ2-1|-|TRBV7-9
CASSSISGGDEQFF
TGTGCCAGCAGCTCAATCTCGGGCGGAGATGAGCAGTTCTTC
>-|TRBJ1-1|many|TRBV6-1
CASTRRGDTEAFF
TGTGCCAGCACTCGGAGGGGGGACACTGAAGCTTTCTTT
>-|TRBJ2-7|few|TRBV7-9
CASSLEEAAEGWEQYF
TGTGCCAGCAGCTTGGAGGAAGCGGCGGAGGGTTGGGAGCAGTACTTC
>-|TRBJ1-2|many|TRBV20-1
CSARAFVQQNYGYTF
TGCAGTGCTAGAGCATTTGTACAGCAAAACTATGGCTACACCTTC
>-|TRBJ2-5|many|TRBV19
CATGGGETQYF
TGTGCCACCGGAGGAGGGGAGACCCAGTACTTC
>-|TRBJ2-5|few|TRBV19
CASTQGNGETQYF
TGTGCCAGTACGCAGGGGAATGGGGAGACCCAGTACTTC
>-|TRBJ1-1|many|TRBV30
CAWGNTEAFF
TGTGCCTGGGGTAACACTGAAGCTTTCTTT
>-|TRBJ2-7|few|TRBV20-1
CSPELSSYEQYF
TGCAGTCCCGAGCTGAGCTCCTACGAGCAGTACTTC
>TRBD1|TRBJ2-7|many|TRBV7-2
CASSFVGQGNYEQYF
TGTGCCAGCAGCTTTGTGGGACAGGGGAATTACGAGCAGTACTTC
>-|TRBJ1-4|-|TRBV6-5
CASSYLGSEKLFF
TGTGCCAGCAGTTACCTTGGTTCTGAAAAACTGTTTTTT
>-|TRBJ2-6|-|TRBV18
CASSRTSSGANVLTF
TGTGCCAGCTCACGTACAAGCTCTGGGGCCAACGTCCTGACTTTC
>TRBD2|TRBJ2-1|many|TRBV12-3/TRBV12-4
CASRSQREGRREQFF
TGTGCCAGCAGAAGCCAGCGGGAGGGCCGCCGTGAGCAGTTCTTC
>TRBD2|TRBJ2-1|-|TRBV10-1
CASNVPLASGIYNEQFF
TGCGCCAGCAATGTTCCTTTGGCTAGCGGGATCTACAATGAGCAGTTCTTC
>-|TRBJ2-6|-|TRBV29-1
CSVEKVDGANVLTF
TGCAGCGTTGAGAAGGTGGATGGGGCCAACGTCCTGACTTTC
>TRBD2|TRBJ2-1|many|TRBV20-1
CSARVGLAGGLGQFF
TGCAGTGCTAGAGTGGGACTAGCGGGGGGATTGGGGCAGTTCTTC
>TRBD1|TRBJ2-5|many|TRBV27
CASSKGAGLTQYF
TGTGCCAGCAGTAAGGGGGCCGGCTTAACCCAGTACTTC
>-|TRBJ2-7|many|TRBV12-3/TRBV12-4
CASKGQGFTEQYF
TGTGCCAGCAAGGGCCAGGGATTCACCGAGCAGTACTTC
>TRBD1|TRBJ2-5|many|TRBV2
CASSEGTGKETQYF
TGTGCCAGCAGCGAAGGGACAGGGAAAGAGACCCAGTACTTC
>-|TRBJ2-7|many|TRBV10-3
CAISGENEQYF
TGTGCCATCTCCGGGGAGAACGAGCAGTACTTC
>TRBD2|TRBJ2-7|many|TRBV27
CASSPGLAVSYEQYF
TGTGCCAGCAGTCCGGGACTAGCAGTCTCCTACGAGCAGTACTTC
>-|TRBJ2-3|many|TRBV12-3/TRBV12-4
CASSLEVPGTDTQYF
TGTGCCAGCAGCCTCGAAGTGCCCGGAACAGATACGCAGTATTTT
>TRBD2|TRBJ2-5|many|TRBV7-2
CASSLQIPLAGGRETQYF
TGTGCCAGCAGCTTGCAGATCCCTCTAGCGGGAGGGCGAGAGACCCAGTACTTC
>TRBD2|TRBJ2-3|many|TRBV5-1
CASSLEGTSASTDTQYF
TGCGCCAGCAGCTTGGAAGGGACTAGCGCGAGCACAGATACGCAGTATTTT
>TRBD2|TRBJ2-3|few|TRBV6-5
CASSYSFPGGSTDTQYF
TGTGCCAGCAGTTACTCGTTTCCGGGGGGTAGCACAGATACGCAGTATTTT
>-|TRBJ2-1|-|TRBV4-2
CASSQLVAFGSEQFF
TGTGCCAGCAGCCAACTAGTTGCGTTTGGAAGTGAGCAGTTCTTC
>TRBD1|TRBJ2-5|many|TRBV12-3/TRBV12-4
CASSLEQGEIQYF
TGTGCCAGCAGTTTAGAGCAGGGGGAGATCCAGTACTTC
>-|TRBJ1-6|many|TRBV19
CASSITGIESPLHF
TGTGCCAGTAGTATAACTGGGATCGAGTCGCCCCTCCACTTT
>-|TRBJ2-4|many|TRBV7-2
CASSASVAKNIQYF
TGTGCCAGCAGCGCCTCCGTGGCCAAAAACATTCAGTACTTC
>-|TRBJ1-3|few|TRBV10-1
CASSDQGGNTIYF
TGCGCCAGCAGTGACCAGGGAGGGAACACCATATATTTT
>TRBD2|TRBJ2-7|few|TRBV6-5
CASSFPGLLTGGVYEQYF
TGTGCCAGCAGTTTCCCGGGACTCCTGACGGGGGGGGTCTACGAGCAGTACTTC
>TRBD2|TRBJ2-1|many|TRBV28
CASRPAFGREGGDEQFF
TGTGCCAGCCGCCCCGCCTTTGGGCGGGAGGGGGGCGATGAGCAGTTCTTC
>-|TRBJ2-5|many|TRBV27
CASRGSGEQETQYF
TGTGCCAGCAGGGGGTCGGGGGAACAAGAGACCCAGTACTTC
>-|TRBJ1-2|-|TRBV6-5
CASSYLTWDSNYGYTF
TGTGCCAGCAGTTACTTGACCTGGGACTCTAACTATGGCTACACCTTC
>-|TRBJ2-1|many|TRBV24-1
CATSRGRDEQFF
TGTGCCACCAGCCGAGGGCGCGATGAGCAGTTCTTC
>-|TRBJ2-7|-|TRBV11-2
CASSLPTLPPEQHF
TGTGCCAGCAGCTTACCGACTTTACCTCCCGAGCAGCACTTC
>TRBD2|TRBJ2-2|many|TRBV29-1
CSVVGLAVPGELFF
TGCAGCGTTGTGGGACTAGCGGTTCCCGGGGAGCTGTTTTTT
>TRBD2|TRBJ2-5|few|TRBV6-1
CASSASSGRVKTQYF
TGTGCCAGCAGTGCCTCTAGCGGGAGAGTGAAGACCCAGTACTTC
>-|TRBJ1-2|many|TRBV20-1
CSARGGGANYGYTF
TGCAGTGCTAGAGGGGGCGGAGCTAACTATGGCTACACCTTC
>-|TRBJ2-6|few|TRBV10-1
CASSGGNSGANVLTF
TGCGCCAGCAGTGGGGGGAACTCTGGGGCCAACGTCCTGACTTTC
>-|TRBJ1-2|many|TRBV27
CASRPGDPYYGYTF
TGTGCCAGCAGACCCGGGGACCCCTACTATGGCTACACCTTC
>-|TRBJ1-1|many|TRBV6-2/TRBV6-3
CASSYSGDMNTEAFF
TGTGCCAGCAGTTATTCGGGAGACATGAACACTGAAGCTTTCTTT
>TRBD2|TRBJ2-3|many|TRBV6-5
CASSYWGTSGRTDTQYF
TGTGCCAGCAGTTACTGGGGGACTAGCGGGAGAACAGATACGCAGTATTTT
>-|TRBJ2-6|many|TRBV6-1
CASRTGRLAHSGANVLTF
TGTGCCAGCAGGACAGGGAGGCTAGCGCACTCTGGGGCCAACGTCCTGACTTTC